This T cell receptor (beta chain) was found in a study of cytomegalovirus exposure and HLA in healthy donors. Whole-study context: A later analysis reported the same platform for the 110 or so validation repertoires and the roughly 700 first-cohort repertoires. Study conclusions and caveats: The study recorded 160 or so TCR beta chains that were cytomegalovirus-associated. As confirmed in vitro, a few CMV-associated chains were specific for CMV antigens.

The validation cohort, a group of under 150 subjects, included the donors and was separate from the roughly 670-subject first cohort. J gave up 5 bases and V 0 bases, and 6 bases lay outside the gene matches. The CDR3 loop spans 16 amino acids. Looked up from germline, CDR1 is MRHNA and CDR2 is SNTAGT. TCRdb's copy holds only in-frame clones and misses some; the assay was immunoSEQ multiplex PCR. The sample records some 150,000 clones, 85% to 90% being singletons. Turning to this clone: Its antigen is not identified.

The sequence came from a young woman in good health and CMV-seropositive. What was sequenced was PBMCs. The rearrangement links TRBV6-4 to TRBJ2-1; 8 bases are shared with TRBD1. Written as DNA, the CDR3 is TGTGCCAGCAGTGACTCACCCGGGACAGGTCACAATGAGCAGTTCTTC. The encoded protein is CASSDSPGTGHNEQFF.